The rows below give T cell receptor beta chains drawn from one sample of a study of blood T cell repertoires in COVID-19. Libraries were prepared by immunoSEQ multiplex PCR; TCRdb keeps only in-frame clonotypes and omits some of them. This table holds some 160,000 clones, 85% found once. The sample was PBMCs or T cells enriched from blood (not recorded which). All receptors come from a woman between 35 and 50 years old who had recovered from COVID-19. The CDR3 runs from the conserved cysteine through the conserved F or W. A D gene is named only where the DNA matches it firmly. Clone size appears in some rows only: once, few, many, or a class for an expanded clone.

D	V	J	length	size	DNA	CDR3
TRBD1	TRBV5-8	TRBJ1-2	15	.	TGTGCCAGCAGCTCGGACAGGGGGCTCATCGATGGCTACACCTTC	CASSSDRGLIDGYTF
.	TRBV5-8	TRBJ1-4	15	.	TGTGCCAGCAGCTTGAATGTGGCAGGTTACGAAAAACTGTTTTTT	CASSLNVAGYEKLFF
.	TRBV3-1/TRBV3-2	TRBJ1-2	12	.	TGTGCCAGCAGCCAAGATGAGGGTGGCTACACCTTC	CASSQDEGGYTF
TRBD1	TRBV10-1	TRBJ1-5	15	.	TGCGCCAGCAGTATTACAGGGGGCCCTAATCAGCCCCAGCATTTT	CASSITGGPNQPQHF
TRBD2	TRBV7-8	TRBJ2-7	17	.	TGTGCCAGCAGCTTAGTAATACTAGCGGGAGGGCCCTACGAGCAGTACTTC	CASSLVILAGGPYEQYF
.	TRBV2	TRBJ2-1	11	.	TGTGCCAGCAGTCCTTACAATGAGCAGTTCTTC	CASSPYNEQFF
.	TRBV9	TRBJ1-3	17	.	TGTGCCAGCAGCGTGGAGCCGCAGGGGAACCCTGGAAACACCATATATTTT	CASSVEPQGNPGNTIYF
.	TRBV24-1	TRBJ2-1	14	.	TGTGCCACCAGTGATACTCTGCGGGGCAGTGAGCAGTTCTTC	CATSDTLRGSEQFF
.	TRBV28	TRBJ2-7	14	.	TGTGCCAGCAGTTTAATACCCGCTACCTACGAGCAGTACTTC	CASSLIPATYEQYF
.	TRBV5-1	TRBJ1-1	11	.	TGCGCCAGCAGCTTGGACGGGGAAGCTTTCTTT	CASSLDGEAFF
.	TRBV3-1/TRBV3-2	TRBJ1-2	13	.	TGTGCCAGCAGCCAGCAGGCCAGCTATGGCTACACCTTC	CASSQQASYGYTF
.	TRBV30	TRBJ1-1	13	.	TGTGCCTCCACCCTAGGGGGAGAGACTGAAGCTTTCTTT	CASTLGGETEAFF
TRBD2	TRBV12-5	TRBJ2-7	15	.	TGTGCTAGCTCGGGGTTGGGCGGGAGTACCTACGAGCAGTACTTC	CASSGLGGSTYEQYF
.	TRBV6-1	TRBJ1-5	15	.	TGTGCCAGCAGTGAGCCGCGGCATAGCAATCAGCCCCAGCATTTT	CASSEPRHSNQPQHF
.	TRBV30	TRBJ1-4	13	many	TGTGCCTGGAGTGGGGGCGTGGGTGAAAAACTGTTTTTT	CAWSGGVGEKLFF
.	TRBV21-1	TRBJ2-3	14	.	TGTGCCAGCAGCAACAGGATAGGCACAGATACGCAGTATTTT	CASSNRIGTDTQYF
.	TRBV30	TRBJ1-1	14	.	TGTGCCTGGAGGCGGACACGAATGAACACTGAAGCTTTCTTT	CAWRRTRMNTEAFF
TRBD1	TRBV27	TRBJ1-1	15	.	TGTGCCAGCAGTAAAACAGGGGCGAAGGACACTGAAGCTTTCTTT	CASSKTGAKDTEAFF
TRBD2	TRBV9	TRBJ2-1	15	.	TGTGCCAGCAGCGTCAGCGGGAGGCCGAGCAATGAGCAGTTCTTC	CASSVSGRPSNEQFF
TRBD1	TRBV5-4	TRBJ2-7	15	.	TGTGCCAGCAGCTTAGGGACAGGGACCCTCTACGAGCAGTACTTC	CASSLGTGTLYEQYF
.	TRBV6-2/TRBV6-3	TRBJ2-7	15	once	TGTGCCAGCAGTTACTCAGCGGAACTACACTACGAGCAGTACTTC	CASSYSAELHYEQYF
TRBD1	TRBV5-1	TRBJ2-3	16	once	TGCGCCAGCAGCCCGAGGGGGACAGATCTCGCAGATACGCAGTATTTT	CASSPRGTDLADTQYF
TRBD2	TRBV9	TRBJ2-7	13	few	TGTGCCAGCAGCCCAGGTCGGGGGGACGAGCAGTACTTC	CASSPGRGDEQYF
.	TRBV24-1	TRBJ1-2	14	.	TGTGCCACTACCGCTGGGACACTTAACTATGGCTACACCTTC	CATTAGTLNYGYTF
TRBD1	TRBV7-2	TRBJ2-1	15	.	TGTGCCAGCAGCTTGGCGGGGACAGGGACCAATGAGCAGTTCTTC	CASSLAGTGTNEQFF
.	TRBV7-2	TRBJ1-1	13	once	TGTGCCAGCAGCTTAGAACAGAACACTGAAGCTTTCTTT	CASSLEQNTEAFF
TRBD1	TRBV7-9	TRBJ2-7	14	once	TGTGCCAGCAGCGAGGGGACAGGGCGGCACGAGCAGTACTTC	CASSEGTGRHEQYF
TRBD2	TRBV4-1	TRBJ2-3	19	once	TGCGCCAGCAGCCCGGGACTAGCGGGAGGGGGAGCTAGCACAGATACGCAGTATTTT	CASSPGLAGGGASTDTQYF
TRBD1	TRBV29-1	TRBJ1-1	14	.	TGCAGCGTTGATGGACAGGGGGCGCGGACTGAAGCTTTCTTT	CSVDGQGARTEAFF
.	TRBV6-5	TRBJ2-7	13	.	TGTGCCAGCAATCCCCTGGCGGGGTTTGAGCAGTACTTC	CASNPLAGFEQYF
.	TRBV5-1	TRBJ2-1	15	.	TGCGCCAGCAGCTCGGGACTCCCGGTTTCGAATGAGCAGTTCTTC	CASSSGLPVSNEQFF
.	TRBV5-1	TRBJ1-2	16	.	TGCGCCAGCAGGCCGGGGGGGCCCCGGACTAACTATGGCTACACCTTC	CASRPGGPRTNYGYTF
.	TRBV19	TRBJ1-2	13	.	TGTGCCAGTGGCTACCAAGGGGTCAATGGCTACACCTTC	CASGYQGVNGYTF
TRBD1	TRBV5-1	TRBJ1-1	16	.	TGCGCCAGCAGCTACGAGACGGGACAGGGGGCAGCTGAAGCTTTCTTT	CASSYETGQGAAEAFF
TRBD1	TRBV24-1	TRBJ1-5	18	.	TGTGCCACCAGTGACCTCCGCACAGGGGGTAGGGGCAATCAGCCCCAGCATTTT	CATSDLRTGGRGNQPQHF
TRBD2	TRBV6-1	TRBJ2-1	16	.	TGTGCCAGCAGTGGGAGTCGACTAGCGGATTACAATGAGCAGTTCTTC	CASSGSRLADYNEQFF
.	TRBV7-9	TRBJ2-5	14	.	TGTGCCAGCAGCCGCACAGGGAAGGGGGAGACCCAGTACTTC	CASSRTGKGETQYF
.	TRBV10-3	TRBJ1-1	13	.	TGTGCCATCAGTGAAGGGGAATTCACTGAAGCTTTCTTT	CAISEGEFTEAFF
.	TRBV5-1	TRBJ1-1	14	.	TGCGCCAGCGCCTCCTTCGTATCGGGGACTGAAGCTTTCTTT	CASASFVSGTEAFF
.	TRBV3-1/TRBV3-2	TRBJ2-7	15	.	TGTGCCAGCAGCCAAGATTCAGCGGGCTTCTACGAGCAGTACTTC	CASSQDSAGFYEQYF
.	TRBV19	TRBJ1-4	12	few	TGTGCCGCGCGGGGCGGATCTGAAAAACTGTTTTTT	CAARGGSEKLFF
.	TRBV7-9	TRBJ2-7	14	.	TGTGCCAGCAGCTTGGGGCCGGGTGCCTACGAGCAGTACTTC	CASSLGPGAYEQYF
TRBD1	TRBV5-1	TRBJ2-7	16	.	TGCGCCAGCAGCAACGACAGGGGGAGGTCTATCTACGAGCAGTACTTC	CASSNDRGRSIYEQYF
TRBD2	TRBV24-1	TRBJ2-2	19	.	TGTGCCACCAGTGACCGGACGGAGCGGGGGGCCCCATCGAAGGGGGAGCTGTTTTTT	CATSDRTERGAPSKGELFF
.	TRBV7-9	TRBJ1-1	11	few	TGTGCCAGCGTCAGGGACACTGAAGCTTTCTTT	CASVRDTEAFF
.	TRBV3-1/TRBV3-2	TRBJ1-1	13	.	TGTGCCAGCAGCCAAGATCAAGGGGCTGAAGCTTTCTTT	CASSQDQGAEAFF
TRBD1	TRBV2	TRBJ1-2	13	.	TGTGCCAGCGTTGGTGGGACAGGGTATGGCTACACCTTC	CASVGGTGYGYTF